The present entry profiles one TCR beta chain with its context. The target antigen is unknown. Cells designated naive CD8 were CD45RO-negative and were positively selected for CCR7, with terminally differentiated effector memory CD45RA+ cells excluded. Participating donors were healthy, HIV-negative adults free of recent acute infections or vaccinations. These data originate in a study of shared clonotypes between healthy human individuals. Study-level results: Relative to clonotypes present in all four donors, those not shared had lower generation probabilities. Represented genetic and exposure-history diversity was restricted by having few donors.

Sorted-subset replicate PCR reactions contained approximately 190 ng DNA, corresponding to around 30,000 T cell genomes. Here immunoSEQ multiplex PCR was the method, and the copy in TCRdb shows in-frame clones only, minus some. The top ten hold around 0.12% of the sample, which has around 560,000 clones, roughly 95% seen once. The CDR3 runs to 15 residues. CDR1 is MDHEN, CDR2 SYDVKM, per germline. V gave up 4 bases and J gave up 4 bases, with 11 bases separating them. The clonotype was recovered from a young woman in good health. This chain joins TRBV28 and TRBJ2-6; D unclear. The sample comprised naive CD8+ T cells sorted from blood. The CDR3 spells CASSWFGGGANVLTF. CDR3 nucleotides: TGTGCCAGCAGTTGGTTTGGTGGGGGGGCCAACGTCCTGACTTTC.